These 14 T cell receptor beta chains came from one sample sequenced in a study of OX40 agonist ivuxolimab in advanced cancers. Only in-frame clones appear in the TCRdb table, and some are missing; sequencing was by immunoSEQ multiplex PCR. The table includes under 100,000 clones, around 90% detected once. The sequences come from CD4+ or CD8+ T cells sorted from blood, collected in a trial of the OX40 agonist ivuxolimab. The source of these receptors is an adult with an advanced solid tumor such as melanoma, head and neck, liver or kidney cancer.

The chain couples TRBV18 to TRBJ1-1; tentatively, D is TRBD1 (5 bases). Trimming took 2 bases from V and 2 from J, leaving 12 bases between them. CDR1 KGHSH and CDR2 LQKENI come from the germline V gene. The CDR3 runs to 15 residues. This chain's CDR3 is CASSPAGTRNTEAFF. Written as DNA, the CDR3 is TGTGCCAGCTCACCAGCAGGGACCCGAAACACTGAAGCTTTCTTT.

The chain has TRBV28 and TRBJ1-3; no clear D. The germline V gene has CDR1 MDHEN and CDR2 SYDVKM. This CDR3 spans 17 amino acids. With 7 bases removed from V and 0 bases from J, the gap between germline ends came to 19 bases. DNA for the CDR3: TGTGCCAGCACCCCGGACGCCCGAGGGTCCTCTGGAAACACCATATATTTT. Its translation: CASTPDARGSSGNTIYF.

The genes are TRBV6-6 and TRBJ2-7, with a possible D match to TRBD1 (6 bases). This CDR3 has 13 amino acids. Germline CDR1 and CDR2: MNHNY and SVGAGI (reference sequence). Trimming stripped 2 bases from V and 9 bases from J, with 14 bases between. This chain's CDR3 is CASSYARTAAQYF. The CDR3 DNA reads as TGTGCCAGCAGTTACGCCCGGACAGCGGCGCAGTACTTC.

The chain joins TRBV6-5 to TRBJ2-7; TRBD2 matches 8 bases. This CDR3 is 15 amino acids long. CDR1 MNHEY and CDR2 SVGAGI come from the germline V gene. The trim removed 5 bases at V and 7 bases at J, leaving 13 bases unmatched. The CDR3 region has the DNA TGTGCCAGCAGTCCCGGGGTAGCGGGAAGGAAGGAGCAGTACTTC. Translation gives CASSPGVAGRKEQYF.

This clone was picked up one time. This rearrangement joins TRBV19 to TRBJ1-1; 7 positions match TRBD1. Germline trimming cut 5 bases from V and 0 bases from J; bases unmatched to any gene: 15. The CDR3 is made up of 18 amino acids. Germline CDR1 is LNHDA and CDR2 is SQIVND (reference sequence). The CDR3 region is CASSDFWDSLLMNTEAFF. CDR3 in DNA: TGTGCCAGTAGTGATTTCTGGGACAGCCTATTAATGAACACTGAAGCTTTCTTT. Complete variable domain (other parts from reference TRBV19 and TRBJ1-1): DGGITQSPKYLFRKEGQNVTLSCEQNLNHDAMYWYRQDPGQGLRLIYYSQIVNDFQKGDIAEGYSVSREKKESFPLTVTSAQKNPTAFYLCASSDFWDSLLMNTEAFFGQGTRLTVV.

The V call is TRBV28, the J call TRBJ1-1; 7 positions agree with TRBD1. V dropped 4 bases and J dropped 5; count of bases not matched to a gene: 7. CDR1 is MDHEN and CDR2 is SYDVKM in the germline V gene. The CDR3 runs 14 residues. For the CDR3, the DNA is TGTGCCAGCAGTTCTCACAGGGGAGGGACTGAAGCTTTCTTT. It yields the protein CASSSHRGGTEAFF.

The V and J genes are TRBV4-2 and TRBJ2-1; D perhaps matches TRBD2 (6 bases). The CDR3 consists of 15 residues. The germline gives CDR1 LGHNA, CDR2 YNFKEQ. V was clipped by 4 bases and J by 1 base, with 11 bases between them. The CDR3 region has the DNA TGTGCCAGCAGCCCCATGGGGGGTTCCTACAATGAGCAGTTCTTC. This codes for CASSPMGGSYNEQFF.

A single count supports this clone. The rearrangement links TRBV18 to TRBJ2-1; 7 nucleotides match TRBD1. J gave up 2 bases and V 8 bases, and 6 bases lay outside the gene matches. The CDR3 contains 14 residues. Germline V lookup: CDR1 KGHSH, CDR2 LQKENI. This CDR3 is CASTDRVTYNEQFF. Written as DNA, the CDR3 is TGTGCCAGCACAGACAGGGTAACCTACAATGAGCAGTTCTTC.

The chain carries TRBV10-2 and TRBJ1-5; D unresolved. The CDR3 has 15 residues. V was cut by 3 bases and J by 0 bases, with 9 bases left in between. Germline V gene sequence: CDR1 WSHSY, CDR2 SAAADI. The CDR3 coding sequence is TGCGCCAGCAGTGACACCAGGAATAGCAATCAGCCCCAGCATTTT. As protein: CASSDTRNSNQPQHF.

This rearrangement joins TRBV5-1 to TRBJ1-5; tentatively, D is TRBD1 (5 bases). Per germline, CDR1 SGHRS and CDR2 YFSETQ. Trimming left V 0 bases short and J 4 bases short, with 8 bases between. The CDR3 extends over 14 amino acids. In nucleotides, the CDR3 is TGCGCCAGCAGCTTGGGACAGCAAAATCAGCCCCAGCATTTT. Encoded protein: CASSLGQQNQPQHF.

The CDR3 reads CASAQTVTENEKLFF. In DNA, the CDR3 is TGTGCCAGCGCCCAGACCGTGACGGAAAATGAAAAACTGTTTTTT. J is TRBJ1-4 and V is TRBV25-1; D not certain. With 8 bases removed from V and 5 bases from J, the gap between germline ends came to 18 bases. Germline assignment: CDR1 MGHDK and CDR2 SYGVNS. The CDR3 is 15 residues long.

The chain uses TRBV4-1 and TRBJ2-7; weak D call: TRBD1 (5 bases). The CDR3 is made up of 16 amino acids. In germline, CDR1 is MGHRA, CDR2 YSYEKL. V lost 0 bases and J 5 bases, leaving 17 bases between the germline ends. CDR3 amino acids: CASSQEGPGSAHEQYF. CDR3 in DNA: TGCGCCAGCAGCCAAGAGGGGCCGGGCAGTGCCCACGAGCAGTACTTC.

The V call is TRBV2, the J call TRBJ2-7; perhaps TRBD2 as D (7 bases). Germline V gene data show CDR1 as SNHLY and CDR2 as FYNNEI. The CDR3 runs 15 residues. The germline V and J ends were trimmed by 5 bases and 2 bases, with 16 bases remaining between them. The CDR3 bases are TGTGCCAGCAGTCAAGGGGGACTATCGACCTACGAGCAGTACTTC. It specifies CASSQGGLSTYEQYF.

The gene calls are TRBV10-3 and TRBJ2-3; 12 bases align to TRBD2. There are 15 residues in the CDR3. Germline loops: CDR1 ENHRY, CDR2 SYGVKD. V lost 6 bases to trimming and J lost 5 bases; unmatched junction nucleotides: 6. This chain's CDR3 is CAISQTSGRLDTQYF. The CDR3 DNA is TGTGCCATCAGCCAGACTAGCGGGAGACTAGATACGCAGTATTTT.